This entry concerns a single T cell receptor (beta chain). Sequencing used immunoSEQ multiplex PCR; TCRdb keeps in-frame clones, though not all of them. Among tens of thousands of clones listed, 81% were seen once. This entry is derived from a study of blood T cell repertoires in COVID-19. Trimming shortened V by 3 bases and J by 4 bases, and 12 bases separated the two germline ends. The germline V gene encodes CDR1 MDHEN and CDR2 SYDVKM. This CDR3 has 14 amino acids. Sequenced material: peripheral blood. The sequence derives from a woman of 80 years or more with active or convalescent COVID-19. The chain links TRBV28 to TRBJ1-2; no firm D call. CDR3 in amino acids: CASSLGSKSYGYTF. Here the CDR3 DNA reads TGTGCCAGCAGTTTGGGGAGCAAATCCTATGGCTACACCTTC.